The sequence of this T cell receptor (beta chain) was determined in a study of shared clonotypes between healthy human individuals. The CDR3 sequence is 14 residues long. Germline V gene sequence: CDR1 SGHTS, CDR2 YDEGEE. V was pared by 5 bases and J by 9 bases, with 18 bases between. Regarding the study as a whole: For naive CD4 cells, 5% to 6.5% of clonotypes were shared across a handful of donors. Depth was large, yet rarefaction showed that sorted-subset sequencing was incomplete. All-four-donor shared clonotypes had higher generation probabilities than non-shared clonotypes did.

Some 28,000 T cell genomes (roughly 190 ng DNA) went into each sorted-subset replicate. TCRdb's copy holds only in-frame clones and misses some; the assay was immunoSEQ multiplex PCR. The sample shows about 1.1 million clones, about 80% of them seen only once. As to this clone: What it binds is unknown.

The J gene is TRBJ1-5, the V gene TRBV5-8; TRBD1 might be the D (5 bases). The sequenced material came from memory CD4+ T cells from PBMCs. Sample subset: CD45RA-negative fraction. The clonotype originates from a man aged 18-30 years in good health. Some clones in this sample may be carry-over from other donors' samples. CDR3 bases: TGTGCCAGCAGGTTTAGGACGGCGGGACGGCCCCAGCATTTT. Amino acids: CASRFRTAGRPQHF. Together with reference TRBV5-8 and TRBJ1-5, the CDR3 gives the full variable domain: EAGVTQSPTHLIKTRGQQATLRCSPISGHTSVYWYQQALGLGLQFLLWYDEGEERNRGNFPPRFSGRQFPNYSSELNVNALELEDSALYLCASRFRTAGRPQHFGDGTRLSIL.